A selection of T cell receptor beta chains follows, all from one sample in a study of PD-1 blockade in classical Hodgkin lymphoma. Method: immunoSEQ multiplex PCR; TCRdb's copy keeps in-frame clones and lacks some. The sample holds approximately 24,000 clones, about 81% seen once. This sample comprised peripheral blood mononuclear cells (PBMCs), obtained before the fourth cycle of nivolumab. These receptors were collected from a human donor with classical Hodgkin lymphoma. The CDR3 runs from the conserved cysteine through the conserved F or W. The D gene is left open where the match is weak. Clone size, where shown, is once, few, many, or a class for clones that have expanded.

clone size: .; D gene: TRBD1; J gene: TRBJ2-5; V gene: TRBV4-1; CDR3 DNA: TGCGCCAGCAGCCATACTATTGCCGGGACAGTAAAAGAGACCCAGTACTTC; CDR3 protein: CASSHTIAGTVKETQYF
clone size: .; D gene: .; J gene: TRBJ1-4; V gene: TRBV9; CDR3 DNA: TGTGCCAGCAGCTTAAGCGGACAGCCTAATGAAAAACTGTTTTTT; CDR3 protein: CASSLSGQPNEKLFF
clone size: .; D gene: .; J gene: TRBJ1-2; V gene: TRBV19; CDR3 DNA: TGTGCCAGCGGGCAGCCATACAGGGCGCCCAACTATGGCTACACCTTC; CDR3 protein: CASGQPYRAPNYGYTF
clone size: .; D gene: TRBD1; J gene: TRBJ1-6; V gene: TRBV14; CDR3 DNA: TGTGCCAGCAGCCTAAGGGTAACCACAGGGGTGTCGCATTCACCCCTCCACTTT; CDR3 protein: CASSLRVTTGVSHSPLHF
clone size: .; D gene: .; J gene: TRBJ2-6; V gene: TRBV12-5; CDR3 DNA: TGTGCTAGTGGTTTTTGGAGCTCTGGGGCCAACGTCCTGACTTTC; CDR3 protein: CASGFWSSGANVLTF
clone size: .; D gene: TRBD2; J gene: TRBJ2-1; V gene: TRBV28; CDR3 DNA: TGTGCCAGCAGTTTGACTAGCGGTTACAATGAGCAGTTCTTC; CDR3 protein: CASSLTSGYNEQFF
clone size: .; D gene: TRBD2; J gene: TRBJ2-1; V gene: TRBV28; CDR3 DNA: TGTGCCAGCAGTTTCCCTACTAGCGGGGCCGGGGATGAGCAGTTCTTC; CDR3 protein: CASSFPTSGAGDEQFF
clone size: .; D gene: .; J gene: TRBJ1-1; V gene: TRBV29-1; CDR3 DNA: TGCAGCGTTGTAATAAATGAAGCTTTCTTT; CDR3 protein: CSVVINEAFF
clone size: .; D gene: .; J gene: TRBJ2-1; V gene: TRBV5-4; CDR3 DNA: TGCGCCAGCAGCCAAGATGAACAGGATGACAATGAGCAGTTCTTC; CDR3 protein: CASSQDEQDDNEQFF
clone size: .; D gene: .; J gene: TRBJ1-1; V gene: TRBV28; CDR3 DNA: TGTGCCACCTCACGGAGGGGGGGAGGCACTGAAGCTTTCTTT; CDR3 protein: CATSRRGGGTEAFF
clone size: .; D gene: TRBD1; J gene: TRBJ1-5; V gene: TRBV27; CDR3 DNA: TGTGCCAGCAGTTTAACGACAGGGGGGCAGCCCCAGCATTTT; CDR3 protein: CASSLTTGGQPQHF
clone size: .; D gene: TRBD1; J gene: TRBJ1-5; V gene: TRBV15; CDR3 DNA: TGTGCCACCCGCCGGGGGACAGGGGGGGATCAGCCCCAGCATTTT; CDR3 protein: CATRRGTGGDQPQHF
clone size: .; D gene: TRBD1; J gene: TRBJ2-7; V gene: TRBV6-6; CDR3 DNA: TGTGCCAGCCGCGACAGGGGGTTCTACGAGCAGTACTTC; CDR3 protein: CASRDRGFYEQYF
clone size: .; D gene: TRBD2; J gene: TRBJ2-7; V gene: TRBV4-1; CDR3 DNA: TGCGCCAGCAGCCCATTGACTAGCAAAACCTACGAGCAGTACTTC; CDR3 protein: CASSPLTSKTYEQYF
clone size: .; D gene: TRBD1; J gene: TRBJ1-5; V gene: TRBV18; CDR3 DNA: TGTGCCAGCTCACTCCTCTCCGGGACAGAGGCTTATTATCGGTTTCGGCCCCAGCATTTT; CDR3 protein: CASSLLSGTEAYYRFRPQHF
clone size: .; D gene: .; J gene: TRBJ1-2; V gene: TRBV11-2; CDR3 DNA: TGTGCCAGCAGCCCAACCGTAAACTATGGCTACACCTTC; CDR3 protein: CASSPTVNYGYTF
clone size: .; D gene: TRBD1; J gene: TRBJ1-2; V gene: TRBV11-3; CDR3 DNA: TGTGCCAGCAGCTTAGGACAGGGGAACTATGGCTACACCTTC; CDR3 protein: CASSLGQGNYGYTF
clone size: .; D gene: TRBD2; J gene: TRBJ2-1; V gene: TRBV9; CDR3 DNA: TGTGCCAGCAACCGCGGGGGGGCAATCAATGAGCAGTTCTTC; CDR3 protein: CASNRGGAINEQFF
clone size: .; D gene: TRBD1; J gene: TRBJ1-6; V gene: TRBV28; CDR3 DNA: TGTGCCAGCAGTTTCCAGGGGGCGGTGAATTCACCCCTCCACTTT; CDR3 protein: CASSFQGAVNSPLHF
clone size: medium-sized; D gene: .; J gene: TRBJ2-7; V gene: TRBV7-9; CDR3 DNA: TGTGCCAGCAGCTTACAGGTAGGGCCCTACGAGCAGTACTTC; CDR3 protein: CASSLQVGPYEQYF
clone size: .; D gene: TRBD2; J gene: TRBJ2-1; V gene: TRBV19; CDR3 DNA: TGTGCCAGTATTCGGACTAGCTCAGATAGCTCCTACAATGAGCAGTTCTTC; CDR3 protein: CASIRTSSDSSYNEQFF
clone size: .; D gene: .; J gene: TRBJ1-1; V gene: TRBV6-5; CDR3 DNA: TGTGCCAGCAGTTTAACCTCGGACACTGAAGCTTTCTTT; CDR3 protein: CASSLTSDTEAFF
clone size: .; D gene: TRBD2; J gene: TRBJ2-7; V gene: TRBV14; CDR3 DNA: TGTGCCAGCAGCCAAGATCGGCCTCCGGGACTAGCGGGGGAGGAGCAGTACTTC; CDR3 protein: CASSQDRPPGLAGEEQYF
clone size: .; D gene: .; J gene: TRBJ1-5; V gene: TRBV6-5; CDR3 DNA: TGTGCCAGCAGTCGGGTTAGGAATCAGCCCCAGCATTTT; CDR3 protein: CASSRVRNQPQHF
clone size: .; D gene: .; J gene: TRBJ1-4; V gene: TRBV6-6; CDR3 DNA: TGTGCCAGCAGTGCCCGGTCGGAGATTGAAAAACTGTTTTTT; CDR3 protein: CASSARSEIEKLFF
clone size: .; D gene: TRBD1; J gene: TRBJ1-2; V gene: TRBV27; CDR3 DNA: TGTGCCAGCAGTAATTTGGACAGGGTCTTGCGTGGCTACACCTTC; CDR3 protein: CASSNLDRVLRGYTF
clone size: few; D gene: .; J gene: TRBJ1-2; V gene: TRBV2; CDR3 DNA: TGTGCCAGCAGTGAGGGAGGGAGCTATGGCTACACCTTC; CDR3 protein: CASSEGGSYGYTF
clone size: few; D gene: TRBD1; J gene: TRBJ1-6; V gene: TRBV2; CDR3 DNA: TGTGCCGGACAGGGGGCGGGATCACCCCTCCACTTT; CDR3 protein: CAGQGAGSPLHF
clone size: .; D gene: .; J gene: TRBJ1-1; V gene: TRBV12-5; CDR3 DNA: TGTGCTAGTGGCTTGGTAGTTGGCGACACTGAAGCTTTCTTT; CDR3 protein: CASGLVVGDTEAFF
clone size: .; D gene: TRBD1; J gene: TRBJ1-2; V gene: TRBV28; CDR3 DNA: TGTGCCAGCAGTGACAGGGGAGGATATGGCTACACCTTC; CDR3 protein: CASSDRGGYGYTF
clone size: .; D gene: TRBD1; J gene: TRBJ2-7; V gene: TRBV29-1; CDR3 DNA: TGCAGCAGCCGGACAGGGATGGGCGAGCAGTACTTC; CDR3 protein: CSSRTGMGEQYF
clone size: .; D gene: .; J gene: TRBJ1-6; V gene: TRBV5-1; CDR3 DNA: TGCGCCAGCAGCCTACAAGGGCTAGGGAATTCACCCCTCCACTTT; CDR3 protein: CASSLQGLGNSPLHF
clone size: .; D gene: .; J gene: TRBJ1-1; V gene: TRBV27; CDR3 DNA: TGTGCCAGCAGTCCAGGTACGAGGACTGAAGCTTTCTTT; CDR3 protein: CASSPGTRTEAFF
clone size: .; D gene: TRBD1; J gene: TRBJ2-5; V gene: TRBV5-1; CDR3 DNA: TGCGCCAGCAGCAGCGGGACAGGGGGGGAAGAGACCCAGTACTTC; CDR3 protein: CASSSGTGGEETQYF
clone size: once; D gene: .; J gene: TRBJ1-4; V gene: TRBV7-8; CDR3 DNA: TGTGCCAGCAGCCCGTGGCTGTGGGGTGAAAAACTGTTTTTT; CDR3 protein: CASSPWLWGEKLFF
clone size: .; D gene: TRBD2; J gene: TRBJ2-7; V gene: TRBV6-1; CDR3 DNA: TGTGCCAGCTTTCCCGGGACTAGCGGGGGCTACGAGCAGTACTTC; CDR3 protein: CASFPGTSGGYEQYF
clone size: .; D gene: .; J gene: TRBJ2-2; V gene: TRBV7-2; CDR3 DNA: TGTGCCAGCAGGGACAGCCCCAACACCGGGGAGCTGTTTTTT; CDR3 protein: CASRDSPNTGELFF
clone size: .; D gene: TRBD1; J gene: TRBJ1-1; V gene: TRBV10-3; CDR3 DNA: TGTGCCATCAGGACAGGGGGGGGGAACACTGAAGCTTTCTTT; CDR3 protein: CAIRTGGGNTEAFF
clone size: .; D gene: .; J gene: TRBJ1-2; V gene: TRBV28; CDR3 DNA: TGTGCCAGCAGTCTCTGGGGCGATGGCTACACCTTC; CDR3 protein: CASSLWGDGYTF
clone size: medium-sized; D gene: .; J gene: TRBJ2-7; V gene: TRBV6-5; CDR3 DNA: TGTGCCAGCAGTTACTCGTCGTCTTACGAGCAGTACTTC; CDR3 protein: CASSYSSSYEQYF
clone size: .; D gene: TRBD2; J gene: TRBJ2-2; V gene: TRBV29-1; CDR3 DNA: TGCAGCGTCCGGACTAGCGGGAGGGCCGGGGAGCTGTTTTTT; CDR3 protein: CSVRTSGRAGELFF
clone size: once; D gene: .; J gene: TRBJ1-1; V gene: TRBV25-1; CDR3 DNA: TGTGCCAGCAATAAAGGACGTGGAACTGAAGCTTTCTTT; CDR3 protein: CASNKGRGTEAFF